This T cell receptor beta chain was identified in a study of blood T cell repertoires in COVID-19. The germline gives CDR1 SEHNR, CDR2 FQNEAQ (reference sequence). The length of the CDR3 is 17 residues. V lost 6 bases and J lost 0; bases outside the gene matches: 14. The table came from immunoSEQ multiplex PCR; TCRdb's copy has only in-frame clones and leaves some out. The sample includes some 330,000 clones, roughly four fifths of them seen just once. Sequenced: PBMCs or T cells enriched from blood (not recorded which). This chain links TRBV7-9 with TRBJ2-7; 7 bases map to TRBD2. The TCR comes from a woman aged 45-65 years who had recovered from COVID-19. The CDR3 DNA is TGTGCCAGCAGACACGAACCGGGACTATCGCTCTCCTACGAGCAGTACTTC. Its protein is CASRHEPGLSLSYEQYF.